The TCR beta chain described here comes from a study of cytomegalovirus exposure and HLA in healthy donors. Notes on the study in general: Presence/absence comparisons presumed near-even sequencing depth among donors.

The PCR was carried out with 60 Vbeta primers and 13 Jbeta primers. Libraries were prepared by immunoSEQ multiplex PCR; TCRdb keeps only in-frame clonotypes and omits some of them. The top ten hold over 3% of the sample, which has more than 150,000 clones, around 72% seen once. To note about this clone: Its antigen is unknown.

This CDR3 is 16 amino acids long. The trim removed 3 bases at V and 5 bases at J, leaving 5 bases unmatched. CDR1 is SGHNT and CDR2 is YYREEE in the germline V gene (reference sequence). Specimen: PBMCs. This receptor was taken from a woman in her fifties or sixties in good health and CMV-seropositive. The rearrangement uses TRBV5-4 and TRBJ2-3; 14 positions match TRBD2. The CDR3 loop is CASSSEGLAGVDTQYF. CDR3 sequence (DNA): TGTGCCAGCAGCTCGGAGGGACTAGCGGGAGTAGATACGCAGTATTTT.